A selection of T cell receptor beta chains follows, all from one sample in a study of CD8+ T cells in alopecia areata. The repertoire was sequenced with immunoSEQ multiplex PCR; TCRdb's copy has only in-frame clones and lacks some. The sample includes 120,000 or so clones, 40% to 55% of them seen just once. Material for sequencing was NKG2D-low CD8+ T cells sorted from blood. Receptor source: a human donor with alopecia areata. CDR3s include the opening cysteine and the closing phenylalanine or tryptophan. Clone size is not always given. Where it is, it says once, few, many or a class for expanded clones.

TRBV4-1 | once | CASSQDGSGQGNTEAFF
TRBV20-1 | - | CSAFPSYEQYF
TRBV6-6 | few | CASGSYEQYF
TRBV29-1 | few | CSGRGTEAFF
TRBV6-5 | - | CASSYRGGRTEAFF
TRBV29-1 | few | CSVRAGPETQYF
TRBV5-1 | - | CASGEGTGVYNEQFF
TRBV30 | once | CAWSVASTYEQYF
TRBV30 | few | CAWNTPDESSGPLHF
TRBV27 | - | CASSLAGNSYEQYF
TRBV30 | few | CAWSVAGGYNEQFF
TRBV7-9 | - | CASSWPGETQYF
TRBV29-1 | - | CSASGGGSYEQYF
TRBV7-9 | - | CASRPEAGRVTDTQYF
TRBV28 | - | CASSMRGGGNQPQHF
TRBV9 | - | CASSGDETQYF
TRBV29-1 | few | CSGLPSGNIQYF
TRBV29-1 | few | CSVDLGPEAFF
TRBV25-1 | - | CASSDWDSSYEQYF
TRBV4-1 | few | CASSSGLGQPQHF
TRBV27 | once | CASSPRGGFFVYEQYF
TRBV15 | - | CATSREVGLGANVLTF
TRBV27 | - | CASSPYGADSLFF
TRBV28 | - | CASSPTLYNEQFF
TRBV27 | - | CASSWDREVHEQYF
TRBV10-3 | - | CATHLLAGADTGELFF
TRBV6-6 | - | CATRRETGELFF
TRBV27 | - | CASSAGQGYTF
TRBV27 | - | CASKGGASYTF
TRBV7-8 | - | CASSIPGRTTGTEAFF
TRBV29-1 | - | CSVGGRGDQPQHF
TRBV25-1 | - | CASKRWGRGNEQFF
TRBV30 | - | CAWEVAASGGHTQYF
TRBV7-9 | few | CASSGRGTNEKLFF
TRBV19 | - | CASRSYTEETQYF
TRBV4-1 | - | CASSHASGVEQYF
TRBV2 | once | CASSEGRGQPQHF
TRBV7-2 | few | CASSLLIVNEQFF
TRBV5-6 | - | CASGTDTQYF
TRBV29-1 | - | CSVERETQYF
TRBV27 | - | CASGSDTSSYNEQFF
TRBV9 | - | CASSVDGRSTDTQYF
TRBV29-1 | few | CSVEIMQGEAFF
TRBV29-1 | few | CSVTSASHMGEAFF
TRBV28 | - | CAVEGQETQYF
TRBV29-1 | few | CSVAGGQETQYF
TRBV23-1 | few | CASSHQKGEENTEAFF
TRBV7-2 | few | CASSLALAGDYNEQFF
TRBV11-2 | - | CASSRGTEAFF